The source of this TCR beta chain is a study of T-cell memory formation after mild COVID-19. On the study more broadly: Among the donors, TCR clusters were largely specific to each donor.

Study results and caveats: Some clones that responded turned up in pre-infection memory, which suggests that cross-reactive memory joined in. Contracting clones from day 15 to 85 showed balanced CD4/CD8; later expanders favored CD4+.

MiXCR was run by TCRdb on the 5' RACE reads, yielding one entry per CDR3 protein. The data show 550,000 to 600,000 distinct CDR3 sequences, approximately 15% seen once. This CDR3 contains 17 residues. Germline V gene data show CDR1 as LNHNV and CDR2 as YYDKDF (reference sequence). Between the trimmed V and J ends, which lost 0 bases and 0 bases, there was a span of 12 bases. In its sample, this clonotype was seen a few times. Its matching antigen is unknown. The sample comprised PBMCs or a T cell subset sorted from them (not recorded which). The chain employs TRBV15 and TRBJ1-5, with D hard to call. The receptor was isolated from an adult woman who had mild COVID-19 (a few samples of this study predate the infection). Cell type and time point are not known. The DNA of the CDR3 is TGTGCCACCAGCAGAGATACGAAAGACCATAGCAATCAGCCCCAGCATTTT. This codes for CATSRDTKDHSNQPQHF.